This T cell receptor (beta chain) was profiled in a study of blood T cell repertoires in COVID-19. Methods used by the authors: Estimates of nucleated cell counts were drawn from the amplification of reference gene primers. Profiled with immunoSEQ multiplex PCR; TCRdb holds only in-frame clones, not every one. That table gives V, J and clone size, and the DNA gave D and trimming. This sample carries about 170,000 clones, roughly 86% of them seen once, and the ten largest clones take about 2.7%. With V trimmed by 3 bases and J by 7 bases, 10 bases remained unmatched. The CDR3 covers 15 residues. The germline V gene has CDR1 GTSNPN and CDR2 SVGIG (reference sequence).

This clonotype was sampled from a woman of 80 years or more with COVID-19, enrolled during active disease. The sequenced material came from peripheral blood. The chain couples TRBV30 to TRBJ1-4; 8 bases map to TRBD1. Written as DNA, the CDR3 is TGTGCCTGGAGCCTCCGGACAGGGTGGGGTGAAAAACTGTTTTTT. It specifies CAWSLRTGWGEKLFF.